These 5 T cell receptor beta chains came from one sample sequenced in a study of T-cell memory formation after mild COVID-19. One entry per CDR3 protein, called by TCRdb with MiXCR from the 5' RACE reads. The sample has about 560,000 distinct CDR3 sequences; roughly 18% are singletons. Specimen: PBMCs or a T cell subset sorted from them (not recorded which). The source of these receptors is an adult woman who had mild COVID-19 (a few samples of this study predate the infection). Cell type and time point are not known.

The V gene is TRBV9, the J gene TRBJ2-7, with no clear D. V lost 0 bases and J lost 0, with 13 bases in between. In germline, CDR1 is SGDLS, CDR2 YYNGEE. The CDR3 runs to 16 residues. This chain's CDR3 is CASSVGSVHFSYEQYF. The CDR3 DNA sequence: TGTGCCAGCAGCGTAGGGTCAGTTCATTTCTCCTACGAGCAGTACTTC. The variable domain in full, with the rest retrieved from reference TRBV9 and TRBJ2-7, is DSGVTQTPKHLITATGQRVTLRCSPRSGDLSVYWYQQSLDQGLQFLIQYYNGEERAKGNILERFSAQQFPDLHSELNLSSLELGDSALYFCASSVGSVHFSYEQYFGPGTRLTVT.

This clonotype was observed a few times. The chain recombines TRBV24-1 with TRBJ2-1; TRBD1 matches 9 bases. The V and J ends lost 5 bases and 1 base, in that order; junction bases with no gene match: 5. Per the germline V gene, CDR1 is KGHDR and CDR2 is SFDVKD. The CDR3 covers 16 residues. The CDR3 loop reads CATSATGTGSYNEQFF. The CDR3 nucleotides read TGTGCCACCAGTGCGACCGGGACAGGGTCCTACAATGAGCAGTTCTTC.

This clonotype is a singleton in its sample. The chain combines TRBV19 with TRBJ2-2; D is unclear. With 5 bases removed from V and 4 bases from J, the gap between germline ends came to 14 bases. The CDR3 is 15 amino acids. Germline V gene data show CDR1 as LNHDA and CDR2 as SQIVND (reference sequence). Written as DNA, the CDR3 is TGTGCCAGTAGTGACGACCATCGGGTCACCGGGGAGCTGTTTTTT. Translation: CASSDDHRVTGELFF.

The chain has TRBV20-1 and TRBJ2-2; 8 bases agree with TRBD1. Germline CDR1 is DFQATT and CDR2 is SNEGSKA (reference sequence). The ends lost 1 base at V and 5 bases at J; junction bases unmatched: 3. The length of the CDR3 is 14 residues. The CDR3 bases are TGCAGTGCTAGAGCAGGGGGCAATACCGGGGAGCTGTTTTTT. Translated: CSARAGGNTGELFF.

A few counts support this clonotype. J is TRBJ1-2 and V is TRBV2; D is unresolved. In germline, CDR1 is SNHLY, CDR2 FYNNEI. CDR3 length: 11 amino acids. The V and J ends lost 4 bases and 4 bases respectively, with 4 bases between them. CDR3 loop: CASSVAYGYTF. The CDR3 nucleotides are TGTGCCAGCAGTGTTGCCTATGGCTACACCTTC.